This section outlines one T cell receptor beta chain sequence together with its context. Its antigen remains unknown. This sample was taken from a study of cytomegalovirus exposure and HLA in healthy donors. PCR was performed using 60 Vbeta and 13 Jbeta primers. Data came from immunoSEQ multiplex PCR; TCRdb stores just in-frame clones and leaves some out. The sample holds about 250,000 clones; over 75% are singletons and the top ten take around 0.44%. General study points: In a later analysis, productive TCRs from donors in an Asian-associated ancestry cluster reportedly carried fewer N-insertions than the cohort mean. A later analysis found that most CMV-associated TCR beta chains appeared HLA-restricted.

Sequenced material: PBMCs. This TCR derives from a boy between 5 and 17 years old in good health and CMV-seronegative.

Here the CDR3 reads CASSDAIAGGPFF. The DNA for the CDR3 is TGTGCCAGCAGTGACGCCATAGCGGGAGGGCCGTTCTTC. The chain recombines TRBV6-4 with TRBJ2-1, with TRBD2 matching 11 bases. CDR3 length: 13 residues. Germline V lookup: CDR1 MRHNA, CDR2 SNTAGT. V shed 2 bases and J 15 bases; nucleotides not matched to a gene: 6.